One and the same sample provided the 26 T cell receptor beta chains below, sequenced in a study of T-cell reconstitution after alpha-beta-depleted transplantation in children. Unique molecular identifiers were incorporated during preparation of the TCRbeta library. TCRdb used MiXCR to reprocess the PCR reads, holding one entry per CDR3 protein. Of about 110,000 distinct CDR3 sequences in the sample, 10% were seen once. Sequenced material: PBMCs from the stem cell graft donor, taken from the stem cell graft. Source of these receptors: a human donor who donated a stem cell graft to a child with acute lymphoblastic leukemia.

This clonotype appeared a few times. The gene calls are TRBV7-9 and TRBJ2-7; TRBD2 matches at 11 bases. The germline CDR1 and CDR2 sequences are SEHNR and FQNEAQ (reference sequence). Trimming took 5 bases from V and 0 from J; bases not matched to a gene: 12. The CDR3 loop spans 18 amino acids. CDR3 in amino acids: CASSPIGTSGISSYEQYF. The CDR3 nucleotides are TGTGCCAGCAGCCCCATAGGGACTAGCGGCATCAGCTCCTACGAGCAGTACTTC.

The rearrangement links TRBV5-4 to TRBJ2-2; the match to TRBD1 covers 7 bases. The CDR3 is 13 amino acids. V lost 3 bases and J lost 9; bases outside the gene matches: 5. The germline V gene has CDR1 SGHNT and CDR2 YYREEE (reference sequence). CDR3 sequence: CASSSRQGWELFF. The CDR3, as DNA: TGTGCCAGCAGCTCGAGACAGGGCTGGGAGCTGTTTTTT.

This clonotype was detected many times. The chain has TRBV20-1 and TRBJ1-1; TRBD1 aligns across 8 bases. The CDR3 extends over 15 amino acids. CDR1 and CDR2 (germline): DFQATT, SNEGSKA (reference sequence). After removal of 4 bases from V and 0 bases from J, the junction contained 7 bases not matched to a gene. The CDR3 DNA sequence: TGCAGTGCTACCAGGGGGCTTTCCATGAACACTGAAGCTTTCTTT. Its translation: CSATRGLSMNTEAFF.

This clonotype was seen repeatedly, ten times or more. V gene TRBV20-1 combines with J gene TRBJ1-1, with no clear D. Trimming pared 6 bases from V and 0 bases from J, leaving 14 bases between. The CDR3 consists of 14 residues. Germline values: CDR1 DFQATT, CDR2 SNEGSKA (reference sequence). CDR3 sequence reads: CSATLSLMNTEAFF. The CDR3 DNA is TGCAGTGCCACCCTCTCCCTCATGAACACTGAAGCTTTCTTT.

This clonotype was seen a handful of times. The chain joins TRBV7-9 to TRBJ2-7; unclear D gene. Germline CDR1 SEHNR, CDR2 FQNEAQ (reference sequence). The germline V and J ends were trimmed by 3 bases and 4 bases, with 7 bases remaining between them. CDR3 length equals 12 residues. Written as DNA, the CDR3 is TGTGCCAGCAGCTTCGCGCCGTACGAGCAGTACTTC. This translates into CASSFAPYEQYF.

This clonotype was recorded many times. The chain uses TRBV28 and TRBJ1-2; D might be TRBD1 (5 bases). This CDR3 is built from 13 residues. The ends were cut back, 7 bases at V and 7 bases at J, with 16 bases in the middle. Looked up from germline, CDR1 is MDHEN and CDR2 is SYDVKM. The CDR3 DNA sequence: TGTGCCAGCACCGCCCTGGGGGGATCTGGCTACACCTTC. It translates to CASTALGGSGYTF.

The sample holds many counts of this clonotype. This CDR3 reads CSAALQDTQYF. In DNA, the CDR3 is TGCAGTGCTGCTCTCCAGGATACGCAGTATTTT. This sequence joins TRBV20-1 and TRBJ2-3; D is uncertain. V lost 5 bases and J lost 6, with 9 bases in between. There are 11 residues in the CDR3. Germline loops: CDR1 DFQATT, CDR2 SNEGSKA (reference sequence).

This clonotype was counted ten times or more. The V call is TRBV6-5, the J call TRBJ2-5; TRBD2 matches at 13 bases. This CDR3 region has 19 residues. The germline V gene encodes CDR1 MNHEY and CDR2 SVGAGI. With V trimmed by 0 bases and J by 4 bases, 11 bases remained unmatched. In DNA, the CDR3 is TGTGCCAGCAGTTACTCGAACTTTTGGACTAGCGGGGGAGCAGAGACCCAGTACTTC. Protein: CASSYSNFWTSGGAETQYF.

Many counts were recorded for this clonotype. The V call is TRBV9, the J call TRBJ2-1; the match to TRBD2 covers 10 bases. The CDR3 spans 15 residues. The germline gives CDR1 SGDLS, CDR2 YYNGEE. The junction had 3 bases not matched to a gene; V was cut back by 2 bases and J by 4 bases. The CDR3 coding sequence is TGTGCCAGCAGCGTTAGCGGGGGGCCATACAATGAGCAGTTCTTC. This gives the protein CASSVSGGPYNEQFF.

This clonotype showed up just once. This chain uses TRBV5-1 with TRBJ1-2; D might be TRBD1 (6 bases). Germline CDR1 SGHRS, CDR2 YFSETQ. V shed 4 bases and J shed 5 bases, with 15 bases lying between them. The CDR3 is made up of 14 amino acids. The CDR3 protein is CASSQDRSGYGYTF. CDR3 nucleotide sequence: TGCGCCAGCAGCCAGGACAGATCTGGGTATGGCTACACCTTC.

This clonotype was counted many times. The rearrangement links TRBV7-9 to TRBJ1-1, with 8 bases matching TRBD1. V lost 4 bases and J lost 5; bases outside the gene matches: 6. The CDR3 is 14 residues long. The germline V gene has CDR1 SEHNR and CDR2 FQNEAQ (reference sequence). For the CDR3, the DNA is TGTGCCAGCAGCTCTGGACAGGGAGAAACTGAAGCTTTCTTT. Amino acids: CASSSGQGETEAFF.

This clonotype showed up many times. The V gene is TRBV27, the J gene TRBJ1-1; D is possibly TRBD1 (5 bases). Germline lookup yields CDR1 MNHEY and CDR2 SMNVEV (reference sequence). Deletions cut 7 bases from V and 5 bases from J, with 17 bases between. This CDR3 is built from 14 residues. CDR3 region: CASTPGDWGTEAFF. DNA of the CDR3: TGTGCCAGCACCCCTGGCGACTGGGGGACTGAAGCTTTCTTT.

The V and J genes are TRBV30 and TRBJ2-3; D not certain. V lost 0 bases, J lost 1 base, and 8 bases lay in between. This CDR3 has 14 amino acids. Germline lookup yields CDR1 GTSNPN and CDR2 SVGIG (reference sequence). CDR3 region: CAWSVLGRTDTQYF. The CDR3 DNA follows: TGTGCCTGGAGTGTACTGGGCCGCACAGATACGCAGTATTTT.

This clonotype has at least ten counts. The gene calls are TRBV28 and TRBJ2-1; 9 positions match TRBD1. This CDR3 spans 15 amino acids. The J segment lost 7 bases and the V segment lost 2 bases, leaving 6 bases of the junction unmatched. The germline CDR1 and CDR2 sequences are MDHEN and SYDVKM. CDR3 protein: CASSLMGTGRNEQFF. The CDR3 bases are TGTGCCAGCAGTTTAATGGGGACAGGGCGTAATGAGCAGTTCTTC. The whole variable domain, filled in from reference TRBV28 and TRBJ2-1, reads DVKVTQSSRYLVKRTGEKVFLECVQDMDHENMFWYRQDPGLGLRLIYFSYDVKMKEKGDIPEGYSVSREKKERFSLILESASTNQTSMYLCASSLMGTGRNEQFFGPGTRLTVL.

This clonotype was seen many times. The junction departs from the called germline gene at one end, perhaps through a read error. The V call is TRBV5-1, the J call TRBJ2-3; TRBD1 agrees at 12 bases. The CDR3 length is 16 residues. Germline CDR1 is SGHRS and CDR2 is YFSETQ. CDR3 nucleotides: TGCTCCAGCAGCTTGTGGGGACAGGGGGCTGGAGATACGCAGTATTTT. As protein: CSSSLWGQGAGDTQYF.

Ten or more counts support this clonotype. The chain couples TRBV7-2 to TRBJ2-2, with D possibly matching TRBD2 (5 bases). The CDR3 has 15 residues. V was shortened by 0 bases and J by 0 bases, with 5 bases between the two germline ends. CDR1 is SGHTA and CDR2 is FQGNSA in the germline V gene. CDR3 residues: CASSLASANTGELFF. CDR3 nucleotide sequence: TGTGCCAGCAGCTTAGCTAGCGCGAACACCGGGGAGCTGTTTTTT.

In its sample, this clonotype was seen many times. This chain uses TRBV7-9 with TRBJ2-5, with D perhaps being TRBD1 or TRBD2 (5 bases each). There are 15 residues in the CDR3. Trimming pared 2 bases from V and 5 bases from J, leaving 15 bases between. CDR1 is SEHNR, CDR2 FQNEAQ, per germline (reference sequence). The CDR3 DNA follows: TGTGCCAGCAGCTTAATTAGTTGGGGGACGGAGACCCAGTACTTC. Protein sequence: CASSLISWGTETQYF.

This clonotype showed up many times. The gene calls are TRBV6-5 and TRBJ2-5, with D possibly being TRBD1 (6 bases). V was shortened by 7 bases and J by 2 bases, with 14 bases between the two germline ends. CDR3 length: 14 residues. Germline CDR1 MNHEY, CDR2 SVGAGI. Written as DNA, the CDR3 is TGTGCCAGCATACAAACAGGGTCTCAAGAGACCCAGTACTTC. This sequence encodes CASIQTGSQETQYF.

This clonotype was counted many times. The J gene is TRBJ2-7, the V gene TRBV5-1; no firm D call. Trimming cost V 2 bases and J 1 base, with 10 bases left between them. CDR1 is SGHRS, CDR2 YFSETQ, per germline. CDR3 size: 14 residues. CDR3 sequence (DNA): TGCGCCAGCAGCTTTTGGACCGAGTCCTACGAGCAGTACTTC. It codes for CASSFWTESYEQYF.

This clonotype has a count of ten or more. J is TRBJ2-3 and V is TRBV20-1; TRBD2 agrees at 9 bases. V shed 4 bases, J shed 2 bases, and the junction held 1 base outside the gene matches. Germline V CDR1 and CDR2: DFQATT, SNEGSKA (reference sequence). The CDR3 is made up of 13 amino acids. The CDR3 spells CSATSGDTDTQYF. Written as DNA, the CDR3 is TGCAGTGCTACTAGCGGGGACACAGATACGCAGTATTTT.

This clonotype was seen repeatedly, ten times or more. This rearrangement joins TRBV27 to TRBJ1-6, with D unclear. The germline gives CDR1 MNHEY, CDR2 SMNVEV (reference sequence). Trimming pared 0 bases from V and 3 bases from J, leaving 9 bases between. The CDR3 runs to 16 residues. The CDR3 loop reads CASSLSGRGYNSPLHF. The CDR3 bases are TGTGCCAGCAGTTTATCCGGAAGAGGCTATAATTCACCCCTCCACTTT.

This clonotype occurred many times. The J gene is TRBJ2-1, the V gene TRBV12-3 or TRBV12-4, with D possibly being TRBD1 (6 bases). The CDR3 sequence is 16 residues long. V shed 5 bases and J shed 0 bases, with 14 bases lying between them. In DNA, the CDR3 is TGTGCCAGCAGTCCCAACAGGGCGAGCTCCTACAATGAGCAGTTCTTC. This encodes CASSPNRASSYNEQFF.

This chain joins TRBV7-2 and TRBJ2-1; 10 nucleotides agree with TRBD2. The CDR3 extends over 12 amino acids. V was clipped by 6 bases and J by 14 bases; unmatched bases: 7. Germline V gene data show CDR1 as SGHTA and CDR2 as FQGNSA. The CDR3 DNA is TGTGCCAGCAGTTCTAGCGGGGGAAGGGAGTTCTTC. This sequence encodes CASSSSGGREFF. The variable domain in full, completed from reference TRBV7-2 and TRBJ2-1, reads GAGVSQSPSNKVTEKGKDVELRCDPISGHTALYWYRQSLGQGLEFLIYFQGNSAPDKSGLPSDRFSAERTGGSVSTLTIQRTQQEDSAVYLCASSSSGGREFFGPGTRLTVL.

The V and J genes are TRBV20-1 and TRBJ2-7; TRBD1 agrees at 8 bases. Looked up from germline, CDR1 is DFQATT and CDR2 is SNEGSKA (reference sequence). This CDR3 is 12 amino acids long. Unmatched junction bases numbered 4, after V lost 5 bases and J lost 4 bases. The CDR3 region is CSADDRGYEQYF. Written as DNA, the CDR3 is TGCAGTGCTGATGACAGGGGTTACGAGCAGTACTTC.

The chain is built from TRBV30 and TRBJ1-5; D perhaps matches TRBD1 (5 bases). Trimming stripped 4 bases from V and 1 base from J, with 11 bases between. Germline loops: CDR1 GTSNPN, CDR2 SVGIG (reference sequence). CDR3 length: 14 residues. The CDR3 DNA follows: TGTGCCTGGAACCCGGGGCGGAGCAATCAGCCCCAGCATTTT. This codes for CAWNPGRSNQPQHF.

This clonotype appeared a few times. A much larger clone lies a single base off, so this may be a read error. The gene calls are TRBV28 and TRBJ1-1; TRBD1 agrees at 7 bases. The CDR3 contains 14 residues. Germline V CDR1 and CDR2: MDHEN, SYDVKM. V was pared by 2 bases and J by 11 bases, with 11 bases of the junction left unmatched. CDR3 amino acids: CASSLHRGLLWAFF. As DNA, the CDR3 is TGTGCCAGCAGTTTACACAGGGGCCTTCTGTGGGCTTTCTTT.